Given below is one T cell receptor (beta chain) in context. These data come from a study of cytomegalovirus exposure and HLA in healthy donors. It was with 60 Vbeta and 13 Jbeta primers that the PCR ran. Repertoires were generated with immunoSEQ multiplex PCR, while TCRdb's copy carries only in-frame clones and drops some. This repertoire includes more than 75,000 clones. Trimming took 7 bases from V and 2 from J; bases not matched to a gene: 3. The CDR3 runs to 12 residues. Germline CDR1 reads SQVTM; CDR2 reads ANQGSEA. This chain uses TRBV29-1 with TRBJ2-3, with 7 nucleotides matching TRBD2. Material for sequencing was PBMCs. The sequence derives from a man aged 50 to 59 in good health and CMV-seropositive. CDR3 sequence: CSGLADTDTQYF. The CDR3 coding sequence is TGCAGCGGACTAGCTGACACAGATACGCAGTATTTT.